The 13 T cell receptor beta chains given below trace back to one sample, sequenced in a study of OX40 agonist ivuxolimab in advanced cancers. Produced via immunoSEQ multiplex PCR; TCRdb's table is partial and in-frame only. The sample contains around 67,000 clones, about 80% of which appear only once. The sample was CD4+ or CD8+ T cells sorted from blood, taken in a trial of the OX40 agonist ivuxolimab. The receptors originated from an adult with an advanced solid tumor such as melanoma, head and neck, liver or kidney cancer.

V is TRBV5-1 and J is TRBJ1-1; TRBD1 might be the D (6 bases). V lost 5 bases to trimming and J lost 4 bases, with 18 bases between them. This CDR3 is built from 15 residues. Per the germline V gene, CDR1 is SGHRS and CDR2 is YFSETQ. Here the CDR3 reads CASRGLQGLGTEAFF. In DNA, the CDR3 is TGCGCCAGCAGGGGGTTACAGGGCCTTGGCACTGAAGCTTTCTTT.

This sequence joins TRBV10-3 and TRBJ2-1, with TRBD2 matching 10 bases. Germline CDR1 is ENHRY and CDR2 is SYGVKD. Unmatched junction bases numbered 6, after V lost 4 bases and J lost 9 bases. CDR3 length equals 14 residues. The CDR3 DNA reads TGTGCCATCAGTGCGGGGGAGCGGGAGGGTGAGCAGTTCTTC. Encoded protein: CAISAGEREGEQFF.

As DNA, the CDR3 is TGTGCCAGCAGCCCAGGCGGATACACTGAAGCTTTCTTT. This sequence encodes CASSPGGYTEAFF. The chain has TRBV7-3 and TRBJ1-1; D uncertain. The germline V gene encodes CDR1 SGHTA and CDR2 FQGTGA. The CDR3 sequence is 13 residues long. V dropped 5 bases and J dropped 3 bases, with 10 bases sitting between them.

The rearrangement joins TRBV6-1 to TRBJ2-1; possibly TRBD2 for D (6 bases). This CDR3 region has 13 residues. Germline V gene data show CDR1 as MNHNS and CDR2 as SASEGT. V lost 9 bases to trimming and J lost 1 base, with 10 bases between them. The DNA for the CDR3 is TGTGCCAGTATCGCGGGGTCCTACAATGAGCAGTTCTTC. Translation: CASIAGSYNEQFF.

The rearrangement joins TRBV7-2 to TRBJ2-1; tentative D call: TRBD2 (6 bases). The V gene's germline CDR1 is SGHTA and CDR2 FQGNSA. With 4 bases removed from V and 2 bases from J, the gap between germline ends came to 6 bases. The CDR3 length is 13 residues. Written as DNA, the CDR3 is TGTGCCAGCAGCTGGAGGGCCTACAATGAGCAGTTCTTC. It specifies CASSWRAYNEQFF.

The genes are TRBV5-4 and TRBJ2-5; 7 nucleotides line up with TRBD1. This CDR3 has 15 amino acids. Trimming at V came to 0 bases and at J to 4 bases, leaving 6 bases not matched to a gene. The germline V gene has CDR1 SGHNT and CDR2 YYREEE (reference sequence). DNA for the CDR3: TGTGCCAGCAGCTTGGCCCGGACAGGATTAGAGACCCAGTACTTC. The encoded protein is CASSLARTGLETQYF.

The V call is TRBV2, the J call TRBJ2-3, with TRBD2 matching over 10 bases. CDR3 size: 18 residues. Germline V gene lookup returns CDR1 SNHLY and CDR2 FYNNEI. The trim removed 5 bases at V and 6 bases at J, leaving 17 bases unmatched. CDR3 sequence reads: CASSRTSGRNLAMDTQYF. The DNA of the CDR3 is TGTGCCAGCAGTAGGACTAGCGGACGTAACTTAGCAATGGATACGCAGTATTTT.

The rearrangement links TRBV7-9 to TRBJ1-5; D is unclear. The CDR3 contains 13 residues. V was cut by 2 bases and J by 3 bases, with 5 bases left in between. The germline V gene has CDR1 SEHNR and CDR2 FQNEAQ (reference sequence). CDR3 region: CASSLNDNQPQHF. DNA for the CDR3: TGTGCCAGCAGCTTAAACGACAATCAGCCCCAGCATTTT.

The rearrangement uses TRBV5-4 and TRBJ2-3; TRBD2 agrees at 9 bases. Germline CDR1 SGHNT, CDR2 YYREEE (reference sequence). CDR3 length equals 15 residues. The J segment lost 5 bases and the V segment lost 2 bases, leaving 6 bases of the junction unmatched. The CDR3, as DNA: TGTGCCAGCAGCTTATTAGCGGGGGCCCGAGATACGCAGTATTTT. Its translation: CASSLLAGARDTQYF.

This clone has a handful of counts. In DNA, the CDR3 is TGTGCCAGCAGCTCTCGGGGCGGGCAGGGGAGACTAGGTGGCTACGAGCAGTACTTC. Its protein product is CASSSRGGQGRLGGYEQYF. V gene TRBV11-2 combines with J gene TRBJ2-7, with D perhaps given as TRBD1 or TRBD2 (6 bases each). There are 19 residues in the CDR3. Trimming removed 4 bases from V and 3 bases from J, with 28 bases in between. The germline gives CDR1 SGHAT, CDR2 FQNNGV.

V is TRBV18 and J is TRBJ1-1; TRBD1 might be the D (5 bases). The CDR3 spans 14 residues. The V end lost 4 bases, the J end lost 7 bases, and 16 bases lay between the germline ends. The germline V gene encodes CDR1 KGHSH and CDR2 LQKENI. The CDR3 nucleotides read TGTGCCAGCTCACTTACCGGGACCGCGATTGAAGCTTTCTTT. This encodes CASSLTGTAIEAFF.

V gene TRBV19 combines with J gene TRBJ1-3; D call uncertain. Per germline, CDR1 LNHDA and CDR2 SQIVND (reference sequence). CDR3 length: 16 amino acids. With 4 bases removed from V and 0 bases from J, the gap between germline ends came to 13 bases. The CDR3 DNA follows: TGTGCCAGTAGTACCCCCGGACGGAGCTCTGGAAACACCATATATTTT. Protein sequence: CASSTPGRSSGNTIYF.

J is TRBJ2-1 and V is TRBV18; D ambiguous. The CDR3 extends over 13 amino acids. Germline CDR1 KGHSH, CDR2 LQKENI. The V end was cut by 2 bases, the J end by 8 bases, with 10 bases between. The CDR3: CASSPILDDEQFF. CDR3 nucleotide sequence: TGTGCCAGCTCACCAATTCTAGATGATGAGCAGTTCTTC.